One T cell receptor (beta chain) is described in this entry. Only one count was recorded for this clone. Its antigen target is currently unknown. Qualities for individual bases were not recorded, and no much larger clone is one base off. The CDR3, cysteine through phenylalanine, is 15 amino acids long. Of all the DNA, just the CDR3 is kept, 45 bases in frame from base 1. V is cut back by 1 base and J by 5 bases, with 4 bases in the junction unmatched. The germline V gene specifies LGHNA as CDR1 and YNFKEQ as CDR2. TCRbeta CDR3 regions were amplified from genomic DNA using the immunoSEQ Assay, a bias-controlled multiplex PCR. The authors' pipeline ran thus. The number of nucleated cells in each sample was estimated by amplification of reference gene primers within the assay. Sequence reads were collapsed and filtered to measure the absolute abundance of every unique TCRbeta CDR3 rearrangement. For each sample, productive Simpson clonality was calculated as the square root of Simpson's diversity index across productive rearrangements. Here the immuneACCESS table is served through TCRdb, limited to in-frame sequences with V and J called. Missing clones are a known gap in these copies; in checked studies unresolved V genes cover under half, and the rest lacks a known reason. The V and J calls and clone size were taken over from that table, and D and trimming were inferred from the DNA. The sample has around 81,000 clones on record, approximately 78% of them singletons. The ten largest clones represent about 6.9% of the sample.

The collaborating institutions used their own protocols to collect whole blood in K2EDTA tubes. Collaborator samples were shipped for TCRbeta analysis as frozen whole blood, isolated PBMCs, or DNA extracted from either sample type. These data come from a study of blood T cell repertoires in COVID-19 (TCRdb year 2020). Broadly, across the study: Collaborator samples came from the United States, Italy and Spain and covered acute and convalescent phases of COVID-19. The samples were drawn from the first 160 participants of the ongoing ImmuneRACE study and from under 1,500 subjects provided by 6 global collaborators. Subjects who had been exposed to COVID-19, were actively infected with it, or had recovered from it provided the deeply sampled blood TCRbeta repertoires that made up the dataset. Sample metadata almost always included a de-identified subject ID, COVID-19 status, age in years and sex. Where available, HLA class I and class II types were obtained from metadata supplied by the sample provider rather than from assay-based typing. The material from the prospective study consisted of cDNA or gDNA derived from T cells, B-cell-depleted T cells, or PBMCs. A freely available public database, intended as a resource for researchers studying the immune response to SARS-CoV-2, is where the repertoires were released. What the authors observed across the whole study: The amount of clinical and demographic metadata varied by source and participant and was provided uncurated.

The sample consisted of peripheral blood. The chain couples TRBV4-2 to TRBJ1-4, and 7 bases in between align with TRBD1. This sequence was found in a human donor in a cohort sampled during active COVID-19. Here the CDR3 is given as CASSQGQGGNEKLFF. The DNA sequence follows: TGTGCCAGCAGCCAAGGGCAGGGGGGCAATGAAAAACTGTTTTTT.